Given below is one TCR beta chain in context. This specimen comes from a study of control samples from healthy donors and cancer patients. The CDR3 has 12 residues. Between the trimmed V and J ends, which lost 4 bases and 10 bases, there was a span of 11 bases. Germline V gives CDR1 SGHTA, CDR2 FQGNSA. Only in-frame clones appear in the TCRdb table, and some are missing; sequencing was by immunoSEQ multiplex PCR. Found here are 150,000 or so clones, about 93% of them singletons; the top ten hold approximately 2.5%. This receptor was obtained from a man over 45 in good health. This chain links TRBV7-2 with TRBJ2-1; D might be TRBD2 (7 bases). Specimen: blood. The chain's CDR3 is CASSSRGGEQFF. CDR3 bases: TGTGCCAGCAGCTCTAGGGGGGGCGAGCAGTTCTTC.